A single sample gave rise to the 2 T cell receptor beta chains below, sequenced in a study of blood T cell repertoires in COVID-19. Clones were sequenced by immunoSEQ multiplex PCR, and TCRdb holds only the in-frame ones, with some missing. Counted here are around 86,000 clones, 83% occurring once; the ten biggest clones make up about 31%. Sequenced: peripheral blood. Receptors originate from an elderly woman with acute or convalescent COVID-19.

This chain uses TRBV30 with TRBJ2-7, with D uncertain. From germline, CDR1 is GTSNPN and CDR2 SVGIG (reference sequence). The CDR3 runs 11 residues. V shed 0 bases and J shed 3 bases, with 3 bases lying between them. CDR3 amino acids: CAWSVYYEQYF. The CDR3 nucleotides are TGTGCCTGGAGTGTTTACTACGAGCAGTACTTC.

This clone has only a few counts. This chain uses TRBV12-5 with TRBJ2-2; D is uncertain. The CDR3 totals 17 residues. The germline V and J ends were trimmed by 0 bases and 0 bases, with 11 bases remaining between them. Germline V CDR1 and CDR2: LGHNT, FRNRAP. The CDR3 DNA is TGTGCTAGTGGTTTGGTAATAGGAGATACGAACACCGGGGAGCTGTTTTTT. It encodes CASGLVIGDTNTGELFF. Variable domain in full (rest from reference TRBV12-5 and TRBJ2-2): DARVTQTPRHKVTEMGQEVTMRCQPILGHNTVFWYRQTMMQGLELLAYFRNRAPLDDSGMPKDRFSAEMPDATLATLKIQPSEPRDSAVYFCASGLVIGDTNTGELFFGEGSRLTVL.